This T cell receptor (beta chain) is drawn from a study of molecular identifiers for immune sequencing clone quantification. About the study: Naive CD8 RNA (about 19,000 or 110,000 cells) was divided into five aliquots, with four sequenced. Overall study findings and caveats: Whereas naive cells kept under 1% of molecules in clones above 20 RNA copies, such clones held over 99% in effectors.

Listed TCR primers, together with previously described methods, were used for the bulk TCR libraries. TCRdb re-called the PCR reads through MiXCR, storing one row per CDR3 protein. The sample carries 75,000 to 100,000 distinct CDR3 sequences, under 20% recorded once. This clonotype came up many times. The antigen is not known. Germline loops: CDR1 SGHTA, CDR2 FQGTGA. This CDR3 has 15 amino acids. Trimming removed 0 bases at V and 7 bases at J, with 13 bases between. Naive CD8 T cells were FACS-sorted by CD8+CD4-CCR7+CD45RA+ markers. The material sequenced was naive CD8+ T cells from blood, with Jurkat cell RNA spiked in. Stated subset: FACS-sorted CD8+CD4-CCR7+CD45RA+ naive T cells. The clonotype originates from a human donor in good health. Some libraries in this study had Jurkat cell RNA spiked in. The chain employs TRBV7-3 and TRBJ2-1; D unresolved. The CDR3 region has the DNA TGTGCCAGCAGCTTAACGGGTGGAGAGTATAATGAGCAGTTCTTC. This encodes CASSLTGGEYNEQFF.